The clone carrying this TCR beta chain was counted once. This entry belongs to a study of blood T cell repertoires in COVID-19. CDR3 length: 17 amino acids. Trimming cost V 11 bases and J 3 bases; bases outside gene matches: 15. The germline CDR1 and CDR2 sequences are LNHDA and SQIVND (reference sequence). Original analysis: Amplifying reference gene primers gave estimates of nucleated cell counts. The data were produced by immunoSEQ multiplex PCR, yet TCRdb's version contains in-frame clones alone and is incomplete. V and J calls and clone size are given by that table; D and trimming were obtained from the DNA. Among 40,000 to 50,000 clones listed, 70% to 90% were seen once.

The rearrangement joins TRBV19 to TRBJ1-4; 10 nucleotides align to TRBD1. Sequencing used peripheral blood. This sequence originates from a human donor in a cohort sampled during active COVID-19. The CDR3 DNA reads TGTGCCTCCTACCCTTCGACAGGGGGCTCCGCTAATGAAAAACTGTTTTTT. Translation: CASYPSTGGSANEKLFF.